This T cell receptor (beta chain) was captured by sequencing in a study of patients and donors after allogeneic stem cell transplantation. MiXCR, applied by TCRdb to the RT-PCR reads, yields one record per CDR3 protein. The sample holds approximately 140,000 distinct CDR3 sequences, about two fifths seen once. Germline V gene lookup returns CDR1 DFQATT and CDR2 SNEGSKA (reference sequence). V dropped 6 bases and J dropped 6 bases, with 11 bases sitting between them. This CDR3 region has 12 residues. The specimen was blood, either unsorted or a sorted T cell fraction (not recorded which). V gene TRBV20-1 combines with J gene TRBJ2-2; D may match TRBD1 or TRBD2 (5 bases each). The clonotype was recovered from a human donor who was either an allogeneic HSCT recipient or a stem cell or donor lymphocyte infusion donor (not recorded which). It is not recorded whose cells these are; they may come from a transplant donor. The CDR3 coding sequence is TGCAGTGCCGGACGAGGGGCCGGGGAGCTGTTTTTT. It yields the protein CSAGRGAGELFF.